The 20 T cell receptor beta chains presented below share a single source sample, sequenced in a study of a mutant IDH1 vaccine in newly diagnosed glioma. Clones were read by immunoSEQ multiplex PCR, and TCRdb kept only the in-frame ones, dropping some. Of around 30,000 clones in the sample, 55% to 60% were seen once. These receptors have no identified antigens. Time point denoted: week 5, during vaccination. Each vaccine dose was 300 ug of mutant IDH1 20-mer peptide, with topical imiquimod. This specimen was PBMCs, taken from a glioma patient whose treatment included an IDH1 peptide vaccine. The origin of the receptors is a woman aged 18-29 years with glioma.

This clone occurred a few times. This sequence joins TRBV5-6 and TRBJ1-2; TRBD1 agrees at 10 bases. Germline V gene lookup returns CDR1 SGHDT and CDR2 YYEEEE. The CDR3 consists of 13 residues. Losses at the gene ends were 4 bases for V and 8 bases for J; bases not matched to a gene: 5. The chain's CDR3 is CASSPTGGAGYTF. CDR3 sequence (DNA): TGTGCCAGCAGCCCGACAGGGGGCGCGGGCTACACCTTC. Looking up the rest from reference TRBV5-6 and TRBJ1-2 gives the full variable domain: DAGVTQSPTHLIKTRGQQVTLRCSPKSGHDTVSWYQQALGQGPQFIFQYYEEEERQRGNFPDRFSGHQFPNYSSELNVNALLLGDSALYLCASSPTGGAGYTFGSGTRLTVV.

This chain connects TRBV9 to TRBJ2-3; no clear D gene. Germline V gives CDR1 SGDLS, CDR2 YYNGEE. The CDR3 runs 15 residues. Trimming took 4 bases from V and 0 from J, leaving 12 bases between them. The DNA for the CDR3 is TGTGCCAGCAGCCCGAGCCGTCCTAGCACAGATACGCAGTATTTT. It codes for CASSPSRPSTDTQYF.

This chain uses TRBV10-3 with TRBJ2-5, with 11 bases that match TRBD2. CDR1 is ENHRY, CDR2 SYGVKD, per germline. The CDR3 spans 14 residues. Trimming removed 3 bases from V and 5 bases from J; junction bases left unmatched: 2. The CDR3 DNA follows: TGTGCCATCAGTGAAGCTAGCGGGGGGGAGACCCAGTACTTC. It is translated as CAISEASGGETQYF.

This clone has just a few counts. This chain links TRBV27 with TRBJ2-1; a possible D gene is TRBD1 (5 bases). The CDR3 is made up of 13 amino acids. Germline V CDR1 and CDR2: MNHEY, SMNVEV (reference sequence). V was cut by 8 bases and J by 8 bases, with 16 bases left in between. The DNA for the CDR3 is TGTGCCAGCCGTGTCAGGGTGGGCGATGAGCAGTTCTTC. Protein product: CASRVRVGDEQFF.

The chain combines TRBV7-9 with TRBJ2-3; unclear D gene. V lost 1 base and J 6 bases, leaving 8 bases between the germline ends. In germline, CDR1 is SEHNR, CDR2 FQNEAQ (reference sequence). The CDR3 covers 13 residues. The CDR3 DNA sequence: TGTGCCAGCAGCTTAGAAGCGACGGATACGCAGTATTTT. Encoded protein: CASSLEATDTQYF.

The rearrangement links TRBV6-5 to TRBJ2-7; D assignment may be TRBD1 or TRBD2 (6 bases each). The CDR3 runs 14 residues. The V gene's germline CDR1 is MNHEY and CDR2 SVGAGI. V shed 6 bases and J shed 7 bases, with 19 bases lying between them. DNA of the CDR3: TGTGCCAGCAGAAATGCCGGGGGCCTGGGAGAGCAGTACTTC. It yields the protein CASRNAGGLGEQYF.

CDR3 DNA: TGTGCCAGCAGGGAGACAGGGGGCTATGGCTACACCTTC. This translates into CASRETGGYGYTF. The chain recombines TRBV7-9 with TRBJ1-2; 9 bases agree with TRBD1. The V gene end was trimmed by 6 bases and the J gene end by 4 bases; junction bases not matched to a gene: 3. CDR1 is SEHNR, CDR2 FQNEAQ, per germline (reference sequence). This CDR3 has 13 residues. The variable domain in full, completed from reference TRBV7-9 and TRBJ1-2, reads DTGVSQNPRHKITKRGQNVTFRCDPISEHNRLYWYRQTLGQGPEFLTYFQNEAQLEKSRLLSDRFSAERPKGSFSTLEIQRTEQGDSAMYLCASRETGGYGYTFGSGTRLTVV.

This clone was counted between two and nine times. The genes are TRBV7-2 and TRBJ1-4; 9 bases match TRBD1. Germline trimming cut 2 bases from V and 10 bases from J; bases unmatched to any gene: 8. Germline values: CDR1 SGHTA, CDR2 FQGNSA. CDR3 length: 15 residues. The CDR3: CASSLSGATGGKLFF. The CDR3 DNA follows: TGTGCCAGCAGCTTAAGTGGGGCGACAGGGGGAAAACTGTTTTTT.

The CDR3 spells CASRTSFRGRREKLFF. The CDR3 nucleotides read TGTGCCAGTAGAACCTCCTTCAGGGGGCGACGTGAAAAACTGTTTTTT. The gene calls are TRBV19 and TRBJ1-4; TRBD1 matches at 8 bases. This CDR3 region has 16 residues. The junction had 13 bases not matched to a gene; V was cut back by 6 bases and J by 7 bases. Germline V gene lookup returns CDR1 LNHDA and CDR2 SQIVND (reference sequence).

V and J are TRBV9 and TRBJ2-7, with 12 nucleotides matching TRBD2. V dropped 4 bases and J dropped 0; count of bases not matched to a gene: 5. The CDR3 contains 16 residues. CDR1 and CDR2 from the germline V gene are SGDLS and YYNGEE. CDR3 sequence: CASSRTSGTSSYEQYF. Written as DNA, the CDR3 is TGTGCCAGCAGCCGGACTAGCGGGACTTCCTCCTACGAGCAGTACTTC.

The chain uses TRBV7-2 and TRBJ2-1; TRBD2 agrees at 16 bases. CDR1 is SGHTA, CDR2 FQGNSA, per germline. V lost 6 bases to trimming and J lost 6 bases; unmatched junction nucleotides: 8. CDR3 length equals 17 residues. As DNA, the CDR3 is TGTGCCAGCAGATACGGGACTAGCGGGAGGGCCGGCAATGAGCAGTTCTTC. Its translation is CASRYGTSGRAGNEQFF.

V is TRBV27 and J is TRBJ2-7, with D perhaps matching TRBD2 (6 bases). The CDR3 has 13 amino acids. The V end lost 6 bases, the J end lost 5 bases, and 14 bases lay between the germline ends. Germline lookup yields CDR1 MNHEY and CDR2 SMNVEV (reference sequence). Written as DNA, the CDR3 is TGTGCCAGCAGGGGGTGGGGGGTAAACGAGCAGTACTTC. Translating gives CASRGWGVNEQYF.

The chain uses TRBV19 and TRBJ1-1, with a weak D call TRBD1 (6 bases). V lost 3 bases and J lost 3, with 17 bases in between. The germline CDR1 and CDR2 sequences are LNHDA and SQIVND (reference sequence). There are 16 residues in the CDR3. Here the CDR3 DNA reads TGTGCCAGTAGTATCCTAATCAGGGGAGGGTACACTGAAGCTTTCTTT. It translates to CASSILIRGGYTEAFF.

This clone turned up a few times. The chain links TRBV7-8 to TRBJ1-6; D is unresolved. The CDR3 contains 14 residues. Germline CDR1 and CDR2: SGHVS and FQNEAQ. V gave up 1 base and J gave up 7 bases, with 8 bases separating them. The CDR3 spells CASSLVLENSPLHF. CDR3 nucleotides: TGTGCCAGCAGCTTAGTTTTGGAGAATTCACCCCTCCACTTT.

A few counts support this clone. This chain joins TRBV6-1 and TRBJ2-3; D unresolved. The germline V gene has CDR1 MNHNS and CDR2 SASEGT. The CDR3 contains 12 residues. V lost 1 base to trimming and J lost 4 bases, with 3 bases between them. CDR3 bases: TGTGCCAGCAGTGAAGTAGCAGATACGCAGTATTTT. This encodes CASSEVADTQYF.

The V and J genes are TRBV19 and TRBJ1-5; TRBD1 is a possible D gene (6 bases). V lost 3 bases and J lost 5, with 14 bases in between. There are 15 residues in the CDR3. Germline CDR1 LNHDA, CDR2 SQIVND (reference sequence). The CDR3 loop is CASSIRDILHQPQHF. The CDR3 coding sequence is TGTGCCAGTAGTATTCGGGACATCCTACATCAGCCCCAGCATTTT.

This clone was picked up a small number of times. The genes are TRBV6-5 and TRBJ1-1; TRBD1 is a possible D gene (6 bases). This CDR3 region has 15 residues. Germline values: CDR1 MNHEY, CDR2 SVGAGI. Trimming pared 0 bases from V and 5 bases from J, leaving 13 bases between. The CDR3 spells CASSYSAQGKTEAFF. The DNA of the CDR3 is TGTGCCAGCAGTTACTCGGCACAGGGAAAGACTGAAGCTTTCTTT.

The rearrangement uses TRBV5-1 and TRBJ2-2, with 9 nucleotides matching TRBD2. The V gene's germline CDR1 is SGHRS and CDR2 YFSETQ. The junction had 11 bases not matched to a gene; V was cut back by 6 bases and J by 5 bases. The CDR3 loop spans 16 amino acids. The CDR3 nucleotides read TGCGCCAGCAAGGTGATAGCGGGAGAAGGTACCGGGGAGCTGTTTTTT. Its protein is CASKVIAGEGTGELFF.

The rearrangement links TRBV7-9 to TRBJ2-5, with 7 bases matching TRBD2. The CDR3 extends over 16 amino acids. V lost 1 base, J lost 1 base, and 6 bases stayed unmatched. Per germline, CDR1 SEHNR and CDR2 FQNEAQ (reference sequence). The chain's CDR3 is CASSLGLAGLQETQYF. CDR3 nucleotides: TGTGCCAGCAGCTTAGGGTTAGCGGGTCTCCAAGAGACCCAGTACTTC.

This clone was picked up a small number of times. The chain joins TRBV11-3 to TRBJ1-4; maybe TRBD1 (5 bases). The CDR3 covers 15 residues. V shed 5 bases and J shed 3 bases, with 13 bases lying between them. Germline-derived CDR1 and CDR2 are SGHNT and YENEEA. DNA for the CDR3: TGTGCCAGCAGCGGGGGAGGCGGGCCTAATGAAAAACTGTTTTTT. Encoded protein: CASSGGGGPNEKLFF.